These T cell receptor beta chains were read from a single sample in a study of blood T cell repertoires in COVID-19. Generated by immunoSEQ multiplex PCR, the TCRdb table keeps only in-frame clones and is missing some. This sample has approximately 90,000 clones, with about 83% found just once. The sample comprised peripheral blood. The receptors originated from a man aged 65-85 years with COVID-19, enrolled during active disease. Both conserved end residues are part of each CDR3. The D gene is left open where the match is weak. Clone size appears in some rows only: once, few, many, or a class for an expanded clone.

v_gene	d_gene	abundance	j_gene	CDR3aa	CDR3nt
TRBV6-5	NA	NA	TRBJ2-5	CASSQTNNQETQYF	TGTGCCAGCAGTCAAACTAATAACCAAGAGACCCAGTACTTC
TRBV28	TRBD2	NA	TRBJ2-2	CASITSGSRNTGELFF	TGTGCCAGCATTACTAGCGGGAGTCGAAACACCGGGGAGCTGTTTTTT
TRBV10-1	TRBD2	NA	TRBJ2-1	CASSFTSGLGNEQFF	TGCGCCAGCAGTTTCACTAGCGGGCTTGGGAATGAGCAGTTCTTC
TRBV29-1	TRBD1	NA	TRBJ1-1	CSVSDRGGTEAFF	TGCAGCGTGAGTGACAGGGGGGGTACTGAAGCTTTCTTT
TRBV3-1/TRBV3-2	NA	NA	TRBJ1-2	CASSQGGGAYYGYTF	TGTGCCAGCAGCCAAGGGGGGGGCGCCTACTATGGCTACACCTTC
TRBV6-4	NA	NA	TRBJ1-1	CANNPGSSLWDTEAFF	TGTGCCAACAATCCGGGATCCAGTCTTTGGGACACTGAAGCTTTCTTT
TRBV19	NA	NA	TRBJ1-6	CASSRTEGKNNSPLHF	TGTGCCAGTAGTAGGACAGAAGGAAAGAATAATTCACCCCTCCACTTT
TRBV10-2	NA	NA	TRBJ2-1	CASSEGQSSYNEQFF	TGCGCCAGCAGTGAGGGACAGAGCTCCTACAATGAGCAGTTCTTC
TRBV5-8	NA	NA	TRBJ2-2	CASSLARAYTGELFF	TGTGCCAGCAGCTTGGCCAGGGCCTACACCGGGGAGCTGTTTTTT
TRBV20-1	NA	NA	TRBJ2-5	CSASVGVFSETQYF	TGCAGTGCTAGTGTGGGAGTTTTTTCAGAGACCCAGTACTTC
TRBV29-1	TRBD1	NA	TRBJ2-2	CSVEGQGAVGELFF	TGCAGCGTTGAGGGGCAGGGGGCGGTCGGGGAGCTGTTTTTT
TRBV9	TRBD1	NA	TRBJ2-5	CASSRRDRGPETQYF	TGTGCCAGCAGCAGGCGGGACAGGGGGCCCGAGACCCAGTACTTC
TRBV7-3	NA	NA	TRBJ2-1	CASSTSSYNEQFF	TGTGCCAGCAGCACTAGCTCCTACAATGAGCAGTTCTTC
TRBV6-6	TRBD1	NA	TRBJ1-2	CASSYSKGAMFGYTF	TGTGCCAGCAGTTACTCGAAGGGGGCTATGTTTGGCTACACCTTC
TRBV2	NA	NA	TRBJ1-5	CASSEALRGPKQPQHF	TGTGCCAGCAGTGAAGCGCTTCGAGGGCCCAAACAGCCCCAGCATTTT
TRBV11-3	TRBD1	NA	TRBJ2-4	CASSSGQGEAKNIQYF	TGTGCCAGCAGCTCCGGACAGGGGGAGGCCAAAAACATTCAGTACTTC
TRBV4-3	NA	NA	TRBJ1-1	CASSQDAVVRGTEAFF	TGCGCCAGCAGCCAAGATGCGGTGGTTCGAGGGACTGAAGCTTTCTTT
TRBV18	TRBD1	NA	TRBJ1-2	CASSSGQGNYGYTF	TGTGCCAGCTCATCGGGACAGGGAAACTATGGCTACACCTTC
TRBV19	TRBD1	NA	TRBJ1-2	CASRSRGQDFGYTF	TGTGCCAGTAGATCACGGGGACAGGACTTTGGCTACACCTTC
TRBV7-9	TRBD1	few	TRBJ1-1	CASSLTTGLNTEAFF	TGTGCCAGCAGCCTTACGACAGGGTTGAACACTGAAGCTTTCTTT
TRBV12-3/TRBV12-4	NA	once	TRBJ1-5	CASREAGATPQHF	TGTGCCAGCAGAGAGGCAGGGGCGACGCCCCAGCATTTT
TRBV6-5	TRBD1	NA	TRBJ1-6	CASSYSYRGDSPLHF	TGTGCCAGCAGTTACAGCTACAGGGGAGATTCACCCCTCCACTTT
TRBV29-1	TRBD1	NA	TRBJ1-2	CSVEPGQGTDGYTF	TGCAGCGTTGAACCGGGACAGGGGACGGATGGCTACACCTTC
TRBV6-2/TRBV6-3	NA	NA	TRBJ1-1	CASSYSRGSRENTEAFF	TGTGCCAGCAGTTACTCAAGAGGGAGCAGAGAGAACACTGAAGCTTTCTTT
TRBV5-1	TRBD1	NA	TRBJ2-1	CASRQTGTGHNEQFF	TGCGCCAGCAGGCAAACCGGGACAGGCCACAATGAGCAGTTCTTC
TRBV19	TRBD1	NA	TRBJ1-1	CASRKPGQGGEAFF	TGTGCCAGTAGGAAACCGGGACAGGGAGGTGAAGCTTTCTTT
TRBV10-3	NA	NA	TRBJ2-3	CAIRGTLGTQYF	TGTGCCATCAGGGGGACTCTCGGTACGCAGTATTTT
TRBV5-6	TRBD2	NA	TRBJ2-2	CASSLGAAGGFGELFF	TGTGCCAGCAGCTTGGGAGCGGCGGGGGGATTCGGGGAGCTGTTTTTT
TRBV7-8	NA	NA	TRBJ2-1	CASMSYWSGNEQFF	TGTGCCAGCATGTCTTATTGGTCGGGAAATGAGCAGTTCTTC
TRBV2	NA	few	TRBJ2-5	CGLVSGETQYF	TGTGGACTAGTCAGTGGAGAGACCCAGTACTTC
TRBV10-3	NA	NA	TRBJ2-7	CAISGGAYEQYF	TGTGCCATCAGTGGGGGGGCCTACGAGCAGTACTTC
TRBV5-1	NA	NA	TRBJ1-3	CASSSGVGNTIYF	TGCGCCAGCAGCTCCGGGGTTGGAAACACCATATATTTT
TRBV3-1/TRBV3-2	NA	NA	TRBJ2-1	CASTLGGGMNEQFF	TGTGCCAGCACCTTAGGGGGGGGGATGAATGAGCAGTTCTTC
TRBV3-1/TRBV3-2	TRBD1	NA	TRBJ2-5	CASSNGDREVETQYF	TGTGCCAGCAGCAACGGGGACAGGGAAGTAGAGACCCAGTACTTC
TRBV18	TRBD2	NA	TRBJ2-1	CASSPTLAGGPSYNEQFF	TGTGCCAGCTCACCAACGCTAGCGGGGGGGCCCTCCTACAATGAGCAGTTCTTC
TRBV15	TRBD1	once	TRBJ1-2	CATSREGQGYGYTF	TGTGCCACCAGCAGAGAGGGACAGGGGTATGGCTACACCTTC
TRBV7-9	NA	NA	TRBJ2-1	CASSLGISGPYNEQFF	TGTGCCAGCAGCTTAGGTATTAGCGGACCTTACAATGAGCAGTTCTTC
TRBV2	NA	NA	TRBJ2-5	CASSEMTDQETQYF	TGTGCCAGCAGTGAAATGACAGACCAAGAGACCCAGTACTTC
TRBV9	TRBD1	NA	TRBJ1-2	CASSVLGTGLNYGYTF	TGTGCCAGCAGCGTTCTGGGGACAGGGCTCAACTATGGCTACACCTTC
TRBV27	TRBD1	NA	TRBJ1-2	CASSLLGTGPSGGYTF	TGTGCCAGCAGTTTACTTGGGACAGGGCCTTCTGGTGGCTACACCTTC
TRBV6-2/TRBV6-3	NA	NA	TRBJ1-2	CASSYDGYGYTF	TGTGCCAGCAGTTACGACGGGTATGGCTACACCTTC
TRBV18	NA	NA	TRBJ1-3	CASSPPDSSSGNTIYF	TGTGCCAGCTCACCTCCGGACAGTAGCTCTGGAAACACCATATATTTT
TRBV3-1/TRBV3-2	NA	NA	TRBJ2-1	CASSQEWWTNLESWRNEQFF	TGTGCCAGCAGCCAAGAATGGTGGACTAACCTAGAATCTTGGCGCAATGAGCAGTTCTTC
TRBV5-4	TRBD2	NA	TRBJ2-7	CASSLGLAASYEQYF	TGTGCCAGCAGCCTAGGACTAGCGGCCTCCTACGAGCAGTACTTC
TRBV28	NA	NA	TRBJ2-3	CASSFRLSNTDTQYF	TGTGCCAGCAGTTTCAGGCTATCCAACACAGATACGCAGTATTTT
TRBV6-5	NA	once	TRBJ1-6	CASTEGLNSPLHF	TGTGCCAGCACCGAAGGACTGAATTCACCCCTCCACTTT